This TCR beta chain was recorded in a study of CD8+CD57+ T cells in acquired aplastic anemia. For the study at large: Each DNA sample taken from sorted CD4+ and CD8+ cells came to 3 to 3.5 ug on average. Study-wide points: There were some 27 CD8+ CDR3 sequences that occurred in both patients and controls. A significant difference in CD8+ Simpson's diversity between patients and controls was not found.

Those patients picked for sequencing had displayed CD8+CD57+ cell expansion on flow cytometry. Everyone among the patients had severe acquired aplastic anemia. Profiling that covered TCR beta VDJ and CDR3 relied on genomic DNA as its template. TCRdb processed the reads anew with MiXCR; each CDR3 protein has one entry. This sample has under 200,000 distinct CDR3 sequences; 47% occur once, and the top ten carry approximately 3%. V lost 4 bases to trimming and J lost 6 bases, with 6 bases between them. The CDR3 runs 12 residues. This clonotype was observed at least ten times. Its antigen is not known. The J gene is TRBJ2-2, the V gene TRBV12-3 or TRBV12-4, with no clear D. The source is a human donor with aplastic anemia. The sequencing input was sorted CD4+, CD8+, or CD8+CD57+ T cells (not recorded which) from PBMCs. The CDR3 reads CASSSDSGELFF. The CDR3 DNA follows: TGTGCCAGCAGTTCAGACTCCGGGGAGCTGTTTTTT.